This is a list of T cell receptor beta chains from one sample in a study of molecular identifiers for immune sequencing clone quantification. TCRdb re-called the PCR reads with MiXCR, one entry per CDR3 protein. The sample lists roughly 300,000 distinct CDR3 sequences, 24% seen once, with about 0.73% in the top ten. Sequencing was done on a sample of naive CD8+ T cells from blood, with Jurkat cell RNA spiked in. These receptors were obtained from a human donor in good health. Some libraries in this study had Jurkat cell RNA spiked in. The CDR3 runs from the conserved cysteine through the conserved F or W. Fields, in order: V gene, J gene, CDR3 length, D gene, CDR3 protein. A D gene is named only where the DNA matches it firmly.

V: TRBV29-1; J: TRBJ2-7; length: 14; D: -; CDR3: CSVDPTGTNGEQYF
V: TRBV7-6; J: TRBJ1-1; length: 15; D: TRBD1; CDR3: CASSPQTGVDTEAFF
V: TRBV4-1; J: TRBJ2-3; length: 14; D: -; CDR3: CASSQGSLTDTQYF
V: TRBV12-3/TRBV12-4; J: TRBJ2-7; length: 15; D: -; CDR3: CASSFFGVSSYEQYF
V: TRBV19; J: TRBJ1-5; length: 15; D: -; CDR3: CASSIGSRSNQPQHF
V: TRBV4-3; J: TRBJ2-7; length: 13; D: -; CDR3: CASSPGLPYEQYF
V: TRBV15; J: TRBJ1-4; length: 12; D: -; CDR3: CAARGANEKLFF
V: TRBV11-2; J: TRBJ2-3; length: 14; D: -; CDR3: CASSFPSLTDTQYF
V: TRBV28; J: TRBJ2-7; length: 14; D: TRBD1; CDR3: CASSDLDRAYEQYF
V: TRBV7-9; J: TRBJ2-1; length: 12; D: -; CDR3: CASSLAPDERFF
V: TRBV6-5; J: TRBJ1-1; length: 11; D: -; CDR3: CASRTNTEAFF
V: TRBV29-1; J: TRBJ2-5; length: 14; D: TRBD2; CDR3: CSVEDLSGGETQYF
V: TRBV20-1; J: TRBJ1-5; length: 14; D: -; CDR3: CSARQGRGNQPQHF
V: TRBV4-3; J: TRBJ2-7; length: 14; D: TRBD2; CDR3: CASSAGRGSYEQYF
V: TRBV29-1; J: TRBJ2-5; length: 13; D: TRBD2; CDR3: CSFIAGNQETQYF
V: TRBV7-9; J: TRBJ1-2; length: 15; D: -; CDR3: CASSLSSGFRHGYTF
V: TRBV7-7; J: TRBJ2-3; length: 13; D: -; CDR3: CASSSTEGDTRYF
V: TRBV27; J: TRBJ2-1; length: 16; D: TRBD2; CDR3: CASSSILAGPYNEQFF
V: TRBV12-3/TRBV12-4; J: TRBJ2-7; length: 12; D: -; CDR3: CASTTGRGEQYF
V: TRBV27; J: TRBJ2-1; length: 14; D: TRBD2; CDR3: CAAGRGTMYHEQFF
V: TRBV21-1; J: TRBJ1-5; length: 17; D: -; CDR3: CASSKWTGATRGQPQHF
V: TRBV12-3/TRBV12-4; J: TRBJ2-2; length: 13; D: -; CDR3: CASSSHATGELFF
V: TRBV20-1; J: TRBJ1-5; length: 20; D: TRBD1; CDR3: CSARGGGETGDPYSNQPQHF
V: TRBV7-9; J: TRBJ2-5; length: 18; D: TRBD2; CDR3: CASSLSPGLAASAAPQSF
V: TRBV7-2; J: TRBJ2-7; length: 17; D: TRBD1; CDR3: CASGKPPGQILSYEQYF
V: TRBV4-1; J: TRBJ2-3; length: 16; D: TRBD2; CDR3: CASSQAASGGADTQYF
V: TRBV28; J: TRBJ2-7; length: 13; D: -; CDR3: CASSSRGIDEQYF